The sequence of this T cell receptor (beta chain) was determined in a study of blood T cell repertoires in COVID-19. Study-level background: From T cells, B-cell-depleted T cells, or PBMCs came the material, which was cDNA or gDNA.

Per the original data handling: From reference gene primer amplification, estimates of nucleated cell counts were derived. Assay: immunoSEQ multiplex PCR; the TCRdb copy retains only in-frame clones and omits some. The V and J calls and clone size were taken over from that table, and D and trimming were inferred from the DNA. The data show about 56,000 clones, around 84% seen once. The sequence was obtained from a woman of 80 years or more with acute or convalescent COVID-19. Sequenced sample: peripheral blood.

The CDR3 loop reads CASSAGAGGNQPQHF. The DNA of the CDR3 is TGTGCCAGCAGTGCAGGGGCTGGTGGCAATCAGCCCCAGCATTTT. V gene TRBV27 combines with J gene TRBJ1-5; TRBD1 might be the D (6 bases). In germline, CDR1 is MNHEY, CDR2 SMNVEV (reference sequence). V was cut by 5 bases and J by 2 bases, with 13 bases left in between. The CDR3 has 15 residues.